This T cell receptor beta chain originates from a study of blood T cell repertoires in COVID-19. Overall study: From the United States, Italy and Spain came samples of acute and convalescent COVID-19. PBMCs, B-cell-depleted T cells, or T cells provided the cDNA or gDNA that made up the material.

V lost 4 bases and J lost 1; bases outside the gene matches: 12. In germline, CDR1 is KGHSY, CDR2 FQNENV. The CDR3 has 18 residues. Seattle participants joined during active infection and were tracked over time. Authors' data handling: Amplification with reference gene primers provided the estimates of nucleated cell counts. Measured with immunoSEQ multiplex PCR; TCRdb has only the in-frame clones, and not every one. V and J calls plus clone size are reproduced from that table; the DNA served to infer D and trimming. The data show about 250,000 clones, 70% to 90% seen once. The material sequenced was peripheral blood. This TCR came from a woman in her thirties with COVID-19, enrolled during active disease. The chain uses TRBV16 and TRBJ2-1; TRBD1 agrees at 8 bases. The chain's CDR3 is CASSPLLPRQGSYNEQFF. The CDR3 coding sequence is TGTGCCAGCAGCCCGTTATTACCCCGACAGGGGTCCTACAATGAGCAGTTCTTC.